The rows below give T cell receptor beta chains drawn from one sample of a study of blood T cell repertoires in COVID-19. The data were produced by immunoSEQ multiplex PCR, yet TCRdb's version contains in-frame clones alone and is incomplete. The sample has about 200,000 clones; approximately 90% are singletons. Source material: peripheral blood. These TCRs come from a man in his forties with acute or convalescent COVID-19. CDR3s leave out the opening cysteine and the closing phenylalanine or tryptophan. A D gene is named only where the DNA matches it firmly. A clone size is listed for some rows: how often the clone was seen (once, few, many), or a class if it is expanded.

J | size | V | length | D | CDR3
TRBJ1-1 | NA | TRBV29-1 | 8 | NA | SVESTEAF
TRBJ1-3 | NA | TRBV18 | 12 | NA | ASSGDISGNTIY
TRBJ2-3 | NA | TRBV5-1 | 13 | NA | ASSAGQQLTDTQY
TRBJ2-1 | NA | TRBV27 | 15 | NA | ASSLTPTGFAYNEQF
TRBJ2-3 | NA | TRBV3-1/TRBV3-2 | 15 | TRBD2 | ASSQGPSGGGTDTQY
TRBJ1-2 | NA | TRBV19 | 11 | NA | ASSPDTLYGYT
TRBJ2-7 | NA | TRBV4-3 | 13 | NA | ASSQTDKGTYEQY
TRBJ1-4 | NA | TRBV3-1/TRBV3-2 | 12 | NA | ASSQADLGEKLF
TRBJ2-7 | NA | TRBV19 | 14 | TRBD1 | ASRSPGQGGGYEQY
TRBJ2-7 | NA | TRBV7-9 | 13 | TRBD1 | ASSSTDRSSYEQY
TRBJ2-7 | NA | TRBV6-2/TRBV6-3 | 12 | TRBD1 | ASSYSDRGYEQY
TRBJ2-2 | NA | TRBV5-1 | 14 | NA | ASSPQQALNTGELF
TRBJ2-1 | NA | TRBV19 | 15 | TRBD2 | ASSIRLAGGFYNEQF
TRBJ1-1 | few | TRBV7-9 | 12 | NA | ASSLGGMNTEAF
TRBJ2-1 | NA | TRBV20-1 | 7 | NA | SARAGRF
TRBJ2-1 | NA | TRBV3-1/TRBV3-2 | 13 | NA | ASSFERVSYNEQF
TRBJ1-1 | NA | TRBV5-1 | 12 | NA | ASSSGLTNTEAF
TRBJ2-7 | NA | TRBV30 | 9 | NA | AWNRAYEQY
TRBJ2-1 | NA | TRBV23-1 | 12 | TRBD2 | ASSRLRGGRKQF
TRBJ2-4 | NA | TRBV28 | 14 | TRBD2 | ASSSSGLAGRDIQY
TRBJ2-7 | NA | TRBV20-1 | 8 | NA | SASRGEQY
TRBJ2-7 | NA | TRBV5-1 | 11 | NA | ASSFGYPYEQY
TRBJ2-7 | NA | TRBV9 | 12 | NA | ASSESGTSYEQY
TRBJ2-7 | few | TRBV3-1/TRBV3-2 | 14 | NA | ASSQDLGGSAGEQY
TRBJ2-7 | NA | TRBV6-6 | 11 | NA | ASQSLASYEQY